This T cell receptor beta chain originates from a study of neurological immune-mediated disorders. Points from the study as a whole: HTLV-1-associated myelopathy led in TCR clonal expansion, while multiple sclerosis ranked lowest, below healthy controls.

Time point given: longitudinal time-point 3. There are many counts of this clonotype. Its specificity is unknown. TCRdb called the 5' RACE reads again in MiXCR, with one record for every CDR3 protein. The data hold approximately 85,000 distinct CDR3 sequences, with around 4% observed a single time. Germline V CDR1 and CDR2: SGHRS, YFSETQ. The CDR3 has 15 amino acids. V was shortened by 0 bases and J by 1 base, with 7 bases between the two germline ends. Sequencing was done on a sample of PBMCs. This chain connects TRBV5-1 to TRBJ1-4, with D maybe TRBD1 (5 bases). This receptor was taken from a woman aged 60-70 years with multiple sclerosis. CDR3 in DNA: TGCGCCAGCAGCTTGGTCCAGGGAACTAATGAAAAACTGTTTTTT. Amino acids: CASSLVQGTNEKLFF.